These 27 T cell receptor beta chains were sequenced from one sample in a study of early T cells in non-severe SARS-CoV-2 infection. TCRdb reanalysed the 5' RACE reads using MiXCR and keeps one entry per CDR3 protein. This sample yields tens of thousands of distinct CDR3 sequences, of which approximately 15% are seen a single time; under 6.5% belongs to the top ten. The source material was whole blood. The receptors here all came from an adult who was a healthcare worker with PCR-confirmed SARS-CoV-2 infection or an uninfected control (not recorded which).

The table lists this clonotype with a few counts. V and J are TRBV6-1 and TRBJ1-6; weak D call: TRBD1 (5 bases). CDR3 length: 15 amino acids. CDR1 MNHNS and CDR2 SASEGT come from the germline V gene. The V gene lost 3 bases and the J gene lost 4 bases, with 10 bases spanning the gap. The CDR3 here is CASSDRGGYNSPLHF. DNA for the CDR3: TGTGCCAGCAGTGACCGGGGCGGGTATAATTCACCCCTCCACTTT.

This clonotype was observed many times. The chain uses TRBV5-1 and TRBJ1-6, with 7 nucleotides matching TRBD1. Germline V lookup: CDR1 SGHRS, CDR2 YFSETQ. This CDR3 is 13 amino acids long. With V trimmed by 0 bases and J by 13 bases, 4 bases remained unmatched. DNA of the CDR3: TGCGCCAGCAGCTTGGATCAGGGGGGTCCCCTCCACTTT. This translates into CASSLDQGGPLHF.

The chain combines TRBV3-1 with TRBJ1-1, with 9 bases that match TRBD1. J gave up 7 bases and V 5 bases, and 8 bases lay outside the gene matches. This CDR3 region has 14 residues. Germline assignment: CDR1 LGHDT and CDR2 YNNKEL (reference sequence). The CDR3 sequence is CASSRTGELGEAFF. The CDR3 DNA sequence: TGTGCCAGCAGCAGGACAGGGGAACTGGGTGAAGCTTTCTTT.

The chain recombines TRBV5-1 with TRBJ2-2, with D perhaps TRBD1 (6 bases). With 3 bases removed from V and 4 bases from J, the gap between germline ends came to 13 bases. The CDR3 runs 15 residues. Germline V lookup: CDR1 SGHRS, CDR2 YFSETQ. Written as DNA, the CDR3 is TGCGCCAGCAGCTCCAGACAGGTCATCACCGGGGAGCTGTTTTTT. It yields the protein CASSSRQVITGELFF.

The chain joins TRBV12-3 or TRBV12-4 to TRBJ1-6; D is unclear. V was pared by 3 bases and J by 10 bases, with 13 bases between. The CDR3 extends over 14 amino acids. CDR3 loop: CASSLAGPGSPLHF. CDR3 bases: TGTGCCAGCAGTTTGGCGGGCCCGGGATCACCCCTCCACTTT.

The chain joins TRBV5-1 to TRBJ2-1; TRBD1 aligns across 7 bases. J was trimmed by 2 bases and V by 0 bases; bases with no gene match: 2. The CDR3 sequence is 15 residues long. Germline loops: CDR1 SGHRS, CDR2 YFSETQ. The CDR3 region is CASSLAQGAYNEQFF. In nucleotides, the CDR3 is TGCGCCAGCAGCTTGGCGCAGGGGGCCTACAATGAGCAGTTCTTC.

The J gene is TRBJ2-1, the V gene TRBV29-1; 8 nucleotides agree with TRBD1. The V gene's germline CDR1 is SQVTM and CDR2 ANQGSEA. Trimming took 4 bases from V and 4 from J; bases not matched to a gene: 9. There are 15 residues in the CDR3. The CDR3 nucleotides are TGCAGCGTTGGTGGACAGGGACGCCTTTACAATGAGCAGTTCTTC. It encodes CSVGGQGRLYNEQFF.

This clonotype was picked up many times. The V and J genes are TRBV28 and TRBJ2-2; possibly TRBD1 or TRBD2 for D (5 bases each). The CDR3 extends over 17 amino acids. Trimming removed 6 bases from V and 1 base from J, with 18 bases in between. Germline V CDR1 and CDR2: MDHEN, SYDVKM. The CDR3 here is CASRDEPGRRNTGELFF. In DNA, the CDR3 is TGTGCCAGCAGAGATGAGCCGGGACGGAGGAACACCGGGGAGCTGTTTTTT. Complete variable domain (other parts from reference TRBV28 and TRBJ2-2): DVKVTQSSRYLVKRTGEKVFLECVQDMDHENMFWYRQDPGLGLRLIYFSYDVKMKEKGDIPEGYSVSREKKERFSLILESASTNQTSMYLCASRDEPGRRNTGELFFGEGSRLTVL.

In DNA, the CDR3 is TGCGCCAGCAGACCTACTAGCGGGGGAGAGAGGAATGAGCAGTTCTTC. It translates to CASRPTSGGERNEQFF. This chain connects TRBV4-3 to TRBJ2-1; 11 bases fit TRBD2. The junction had 11 bases not matched to a gene; V was cut back by 6 bases and J by 7 bases. The length of the CDR3 is 16 residues. Germline loops: CDR1 LGHNA, CDR2 YSLEER.

V gene TRBV10-1 combines with J gene TRBJ1-5; D not resolved. The ends were cut back, 5 bases at V and 8 bases at J, with 16 bases in the middle. Germline values: CDR1 WNHNN, CDR2 SYGVQD (reference sequence). This CDR3 has 14 amino acids. The CDR3, as DNA: TGCGCCAGCAGTCTTACCCGGCTTGGGGAGCCCCAGCATTTT. It translates to CASSLTRLGEPQHF.

The sample holds many counts of this clonotype. The gene calls are TRBV4-2 and TRBJ1-1, with a tentative D call TRBD1 (5 bases). This CDR3 spans 15 amino acids. From germline, CDR1 is LGHNA and CDR2 YNFKEQ. The ends were cut back, 2 bases at V and 3 bases at J, with 13 bases in the middle. The chain's CDR3 is CASSQSTEPHTEAFF. The CDR3 DNA sequence: TGTGCCAGCAGCCAATCGACAGAACCGCACACTGAAGCTTTCTTT.

This clonotype was counted at least ten times. The rearrangement uses TRBV27 and TRBJ2-3, with D possibly matching TRBD2 (5 bases). This CDR3 comprises 12 residues. V was pared by 3 bases and J by 6 bases, with 7 bases between. Per the germline V gene, CDR1 is MNHEY and CDR2 is SMNVEV (reference sequence). The CDR3 here is CASSFGEDTQYF. CDR3 sequence (DNA): TGTGCCAGCAGTTTTGGGGAGGATACGCAGTATTTT.

The rearrangement joins TRBV19 to TRBJ1-5; D gene ambiguous. Germline V lookup: CDR1 LNHDA, CDR2 SQIVND (reference sequence). The CDR3 spans 15 residues. V lost 2 bases to trimming and J lost 0 bases, with 8 bases between them. CDR3 loop: CASSIYSHSNQPQHF. For the CDR3, the DNA is TGTGCCAGTAGTATATACAGCCATAGCAATCAGCCCCAGCATTTT.

The V call is TRBV12-3 or TRBV12-4, the J call TRBJ2-6; D gene ambiguous. The length of the CDR3 is 15 residues. The V end lost 5 bases, the J end lost 2 bases, and 10 bases lay between the germline ends. The DNA of the CDR3 is TGTGCCAGCAGTCCCTCCGGGCCTGGGGCCAACGTCCTGACTTTC. This sequence encodes CASSPSGPGANVLTF.

This rearrangement joins TRBV9 to TRBJ2-5; 10 bases are shared with TRBD1. Germline values: CDR1 SGDLS, CDR2 YYNGEE. V shed 3 bases and J 3 bases; nucleotides not matched to a gene: 2. There are 14 residues in the CDR3. The CDR3 spells CASSGDRGEETQYF. The CDR3 DNA reads TGTGCCAGCAGCGGGGACAGGGGTGAAGAGACCCAGTACTTC.

The chain is built from TRBV2 and TRBJ2-3, with D perhaps assigned TRBD1 or TRBD2 (5 bases each). The germline V gene encodes CDR1 SNHLY and CDR2 FYNNEI. This CDR3 spans 17 amino acids. V lost 1 base and J lost 1, with 15 bases in between. The CDR3 sequence: CASSEGQGPRGTDTQYF. The CDR3 DNA is TGTGCCAGCAGTGAAGGGCAGGGCCCGAGGGGCACAGATACGCAGTATTTT.

This clonotype appeared many times. Here the CDR3 DNA reads TGCAGCGTTGCCCCGGACAGGTCTGAGCAGTTCTTC. Translated: CSVAPDRSEQFF. V gene TRBV29-1 combines with J gene TRBJ2-1; 7 bases are shared with TRBD1. Germline lookup yields CDR1 SQVTM and CDR2 ANQGSEA. Unmatched junction bases numbered 6, after V lost 4 bases and J lost 9 bases. CDR3 length: 12 residues.

The J gene is TRBJ1-2, the V gene TRBV29-1; D is unresolved. V lost 2 bases to trimming and J lost 1 base, with 5 bases between them. The CDR3 runs 12 residues. Germline CDR1 and CDR2: SQVTM and ANQGSEA. Written as DNA, the CDR3 is TGCAGCGTTGAAACCCTTAACTATGGCTACACCTTC. Amino acids: CSVETLNYGYTF.

This clonotype was seen only a few times. V gene TRBV12-3 or TRBV12-4 combines with J gene TRBJ1-1; tentative D call: TRBD1 (6 bases). The CDR3 extends over 13 amino acids. Trimming removed 6 bases at V and 2 bases at J, with 10 bases between. The CDR3 reads CASSGQYNTEAFF. The CDR3 DNA reads as TGTGCCAGCAGCGGACAGTACAACACTGAAGCTTTCTTT.

Notes on this clonotype: No DNA is shown, since the ends of the CDR3 on it are uncertain; the CDR3 is the one TCRdb lists. This chain links TRBV9 with TRBJ2-7; the table's D gene call, TRBD1, was not cross checked with the DNA. CDR1 and CDR2 from the germline V gene are SGDLS and YYNGEE. Ends included, the CDR3 has 13 residues. CDR3: CASSVGTGAVLEF.

This clonotype has more than one count but fewer than ten. J is TRBJ2-5 and V is TRBV7-8; D could derive from TRBD1 or TRBD2 (5 bases each). Per germline, CDR1 SGHVS and CDR2 FQNEAQ. V was shortened by 2 bases and J by 2 bases, with 12 bases between the two germline ends. The CDR3 is 15 residues long. The CDR3 here is CASSLIRGPQETQYF. In DNA, the CDR3 is TGTGCCAGCAGCTTAATACGGGGACCTCAAGAGACCCAGTACTTC.

This clonotype was seen only once. The rearrangement uses TRBV28 and TRBJ2-7; D possibly matches TRBD1 or TRBD2 (5 bases each). V gave up 3 bases and J gave up 2 bases, with 11 bases separating them. CDR3 length: 14 amino acids. The germline gives CDR1 MDHEN, CDR2 SYDVKM. The CDR3 DNA is TGTGCCAGCAGTTTCGGGACCGAGACCTACGAGCAGTACTTC. Amino acids: CASSFGTETYEQYF.

The J gene is TRBJ1-1, the V gene TRBV20-1; D not resolved. Germline CDR1 is DFQATT and CDR2 is SNEGSKA (reference sequence). Trimming removed 1 base from V and 7 bases from J, with 7 bases in between. The CDR3 extends over 11 amino acids. Written as DNA, the CDR3 is TGCAGTGCTAGAGGGGGAAATGAAGCTTTCTTT. As protein: CSARGGNEAFF.

This chain links TRBV3-1 with TRBJ1-4; 12 nucleotides align to TRBD1. In germline, CDR1 is LGHDT, CDR2 YNNKEL (reference sequence). J gave up 6 bases and V 4 bases, and 0 bases lay outside the gene matches. The CDR3 totals 14 residues. The CDR3 nucleotides read TGTGCCAGCAGCCGGGACAGGGGGCATGAAAAACTGTTTTTT. Translation: CASSRDRGHEKLFF.

Only a few counts were recorded for this clonotype. The chain uses TRBV4-2 and TRBJ1-4; no firm D call. V gave up 1 base and J gave up 5 bases, with 8 bases separating them. The CDR3 loop spans 14 amino acids. From germline, CDR1 is LGHNA and CDR2 YNFKEQ. In nucleotides, the CDR3 is TGTGCCAGCAGCCAAGTTCAGAAGAATGAAAAACTGTTTTTT. It specifies CASSQVQKNEKLFF.

This clonotype was counted at least ten times. V gene TRBV20-1 combines with J gene TRBJ1-5; D gene uncertain. The CDR3 loop spans 14 amino acids. The germline V gene encodes CDR1 DFQATT and CDR2 SNEGSKA (reference sequence). The germline V and J ends were trimmed by 6 bases and 2 bases, with 14 bases remaining between them. CDR3 in amino acids: CSAPGSRGNQPQHF. DNA for the CDR3: TGCAGTGCCCCCGGGAGTCGAGGCAATCAGCCCCAGCATTTT.

Note on this clonotype: A much larger clone is a single base away; this may be a read error. The rearrangement uses TRBV29-1 and TRBJ2-3, with 7 bases matching TRBD2. Germline CDR1 and CDR2: SQVTM and ANQGSEA. This CDR3 comprises 14 residues. CDR3 coding DNA: TGCTGCGCCCCGCCAGCGGGGAGGAGGGATACGCAGTATTTT. This sequence encodes CCAPPAGRRDTQYF.